This T cell receptor beta chain appears in the sequencing data of a study of T cell clones after liver transplantation. The overall study: Timepoints were pre-transplant, pre-withdrawal, and after withdrawal was completed or failed.

V lost 1 base, J lost 8 bases, and 17 bases lay in between. The CDR3 sequence is 16 residues long. CDR1 and CDR2 from the germline V gene are SGHTA and FQGNSA. The assay was immunoSEQ multiplex PCR, and TCRdb's table has in-frame clones only and misses some. The table records 70,000 to 95,000 clones, 75% to 90% of them present only once. This TCR was recovered from a human patient who received a liver transplant. Some of the T cells might come from the graft donor. This specimen was CD4+ T cells from blood, taken at the 22-month timepoint. The chain couples TRBV7-2 to TRBJ1-4; D is possibly TRBD1 (5 bases). The CDR3 DNA sequence: TGTGCCAGCAGCTTAGGTTTTCTGCAGGGAGGCGAAAAACTGTTTTTT. This translates into CASSLGFLQGGEKLFF.